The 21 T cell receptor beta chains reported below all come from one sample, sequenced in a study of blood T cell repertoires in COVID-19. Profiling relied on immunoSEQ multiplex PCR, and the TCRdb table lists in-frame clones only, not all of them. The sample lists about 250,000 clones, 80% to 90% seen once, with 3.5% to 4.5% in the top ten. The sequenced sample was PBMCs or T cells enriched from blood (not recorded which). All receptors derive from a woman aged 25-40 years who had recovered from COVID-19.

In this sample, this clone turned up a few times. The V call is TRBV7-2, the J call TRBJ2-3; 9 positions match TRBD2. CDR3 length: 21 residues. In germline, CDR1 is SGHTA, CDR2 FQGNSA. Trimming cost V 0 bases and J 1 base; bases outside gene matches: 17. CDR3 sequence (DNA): TGTGCCAGCAGCTTAGCCCGCAGCGGGAGGTCTCCACAATGGGGCACAGATACGCAGTATTTT. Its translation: CASSLARSGRSPQWGTDTQYF. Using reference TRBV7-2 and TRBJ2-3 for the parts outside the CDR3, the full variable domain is GAGVSQSPSNKVTEKGKDVELRCDPISGHTALYWYRQSLGQGLEFLIYFQGNSAPDKSGLPSDRFSAERTGGSVSTLTIQRTQQEDSAVYLCASSLARSGRSPQWGTDTQYFGPGTRLTVL.

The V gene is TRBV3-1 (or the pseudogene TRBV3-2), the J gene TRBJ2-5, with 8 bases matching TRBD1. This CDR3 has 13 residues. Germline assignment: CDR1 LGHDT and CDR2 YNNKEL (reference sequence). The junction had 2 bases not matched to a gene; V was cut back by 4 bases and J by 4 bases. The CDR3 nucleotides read TGTGCCAGCAGCCCGGGGACAGGAGAGACCCAGTACTTC. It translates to CASSPGTGETQYF.

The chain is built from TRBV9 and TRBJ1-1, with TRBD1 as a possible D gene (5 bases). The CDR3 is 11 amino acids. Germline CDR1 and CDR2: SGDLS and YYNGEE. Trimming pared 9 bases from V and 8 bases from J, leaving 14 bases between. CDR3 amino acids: CATGGEGEAFF. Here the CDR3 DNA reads TGTGCCACCGGAGGGGAGGGCGAAGCTTTCTTT.

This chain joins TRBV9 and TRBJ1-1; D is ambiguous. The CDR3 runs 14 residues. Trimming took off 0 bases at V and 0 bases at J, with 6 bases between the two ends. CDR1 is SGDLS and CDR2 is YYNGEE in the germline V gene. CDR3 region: CASSVGRLNTEAFF. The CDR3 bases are TGTGCCAGCAGCGTAGGGCGGCTGAACACTGAAGCTTTCTTT.

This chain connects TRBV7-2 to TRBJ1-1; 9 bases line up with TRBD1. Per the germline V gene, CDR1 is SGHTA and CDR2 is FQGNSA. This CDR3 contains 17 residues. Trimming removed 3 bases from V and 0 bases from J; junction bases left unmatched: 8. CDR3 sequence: CASSFRDRAPMNTEAFF. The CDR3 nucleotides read TGTGCCAGCAGCTTCCGGGACAGGGCCCCAATGAACACTGAAGCTTTCTTT.

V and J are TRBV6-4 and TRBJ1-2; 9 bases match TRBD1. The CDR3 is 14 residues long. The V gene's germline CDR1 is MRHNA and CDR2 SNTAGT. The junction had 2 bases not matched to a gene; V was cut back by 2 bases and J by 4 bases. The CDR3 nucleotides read TGTGCCAGCAGTGACCTGGGACAGGGCTATGGCTACACCTTC. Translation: CASSDLGQGYGYTF.

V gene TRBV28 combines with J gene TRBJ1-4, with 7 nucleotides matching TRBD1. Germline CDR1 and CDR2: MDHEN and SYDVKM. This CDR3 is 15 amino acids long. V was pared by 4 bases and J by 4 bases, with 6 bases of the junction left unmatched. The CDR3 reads CASSSSGTDNEKLFF. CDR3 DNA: TGTGCCAGCAGTTCCTCCGGGACAGATAATGAAAAACTGTTTTTT.

CDR3 sequence: CASSRTATNEKLFF. The CDR3 bases are TGTGCCAGCAGCCGGACAGCAACTAATGAAAAACTGTTTTTT. The chain employs TRBV14 and TRBJ1-4; weak D call: TRBD1 (6 bases). Germline V gene lookup returns CDR1 SGHDN and CDR2 FVKESK. V shed 4 bases and J shed 0 bases, with 6 bases lying between them. The CDR3 runs 14 residues.

The CDR3 region is CASSPSRDFLYGYTF. The CDR3 DNA reads as TGTGCCAGCAGCCCCTCAAGAGATTTCCTCTATGGCTACACCTTC. The chain employs TRBV5-6 and TRBJ1-2; no firm D call. Trimming took 4 bases from V and 4 from J, leaving 17 bases between them. The CDR3 totals 15 residues. Germline CDR1 is SGHDT and CDR2 is YYEEEE.

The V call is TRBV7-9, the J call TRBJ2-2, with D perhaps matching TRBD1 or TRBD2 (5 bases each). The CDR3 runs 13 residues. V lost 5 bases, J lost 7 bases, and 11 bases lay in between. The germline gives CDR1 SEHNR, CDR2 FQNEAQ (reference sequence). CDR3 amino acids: CASSKGEFGELFF. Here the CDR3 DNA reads TGTGCCAGCAGCAAAGGGGAGTTCGGGGAGCTGTTTTTT.

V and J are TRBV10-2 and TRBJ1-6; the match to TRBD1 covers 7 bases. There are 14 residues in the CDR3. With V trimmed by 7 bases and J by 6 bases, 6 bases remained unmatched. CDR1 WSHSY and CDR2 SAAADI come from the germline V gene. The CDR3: CASIPAGGNSPLHF. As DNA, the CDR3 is TGCGCCAGCATCCCAGCAGGGGGTAATTCACCCCTCCACTTT.

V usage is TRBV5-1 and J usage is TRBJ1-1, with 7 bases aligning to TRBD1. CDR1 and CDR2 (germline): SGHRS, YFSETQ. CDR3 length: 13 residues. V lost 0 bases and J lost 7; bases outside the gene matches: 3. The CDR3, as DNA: TGCGCCAGCAGCTTGGACAGGGGAGGTGAAGCTTTCTTT. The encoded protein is CASSLDRGGEAFF.

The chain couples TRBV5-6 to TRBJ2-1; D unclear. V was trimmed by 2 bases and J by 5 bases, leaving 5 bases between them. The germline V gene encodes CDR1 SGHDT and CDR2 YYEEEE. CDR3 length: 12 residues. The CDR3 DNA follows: TGTGCCAGCAGCTTTCAGGACAATGAGCAGTTCTTC. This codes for CASSFQDNEQFF.

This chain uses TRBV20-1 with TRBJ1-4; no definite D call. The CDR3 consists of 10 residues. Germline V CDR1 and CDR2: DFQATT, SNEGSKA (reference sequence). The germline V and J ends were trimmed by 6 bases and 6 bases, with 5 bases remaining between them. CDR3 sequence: CSARYEKLFF. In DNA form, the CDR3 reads TGCAGTGCGCGTTATGAAAAACTGTTTTTT.

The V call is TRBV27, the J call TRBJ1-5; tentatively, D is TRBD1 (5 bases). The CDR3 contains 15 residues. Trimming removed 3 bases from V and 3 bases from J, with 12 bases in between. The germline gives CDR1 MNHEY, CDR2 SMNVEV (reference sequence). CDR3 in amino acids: CASSFGQGINQPQHF. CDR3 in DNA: TGTGCCAGCAGTTTCGGCCAGGGTATCAATCAGCCCCAGCATTTT.

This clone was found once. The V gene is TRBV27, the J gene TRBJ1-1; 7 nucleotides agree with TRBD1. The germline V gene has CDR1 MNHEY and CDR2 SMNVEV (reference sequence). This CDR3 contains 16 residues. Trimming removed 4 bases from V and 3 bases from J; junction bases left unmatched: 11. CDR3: CASSSRQGGDYTEAFF. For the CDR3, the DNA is TGTGCCAGCAGTTCCCGACAGGGAGGAGATTACACTGAAGCTTTCTTT.

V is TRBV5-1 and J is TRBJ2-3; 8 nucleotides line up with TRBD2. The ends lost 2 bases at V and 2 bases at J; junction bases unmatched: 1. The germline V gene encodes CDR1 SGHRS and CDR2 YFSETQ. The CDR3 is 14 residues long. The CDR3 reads CASSFSGVTDTQYF. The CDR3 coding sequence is TGCGCCAGCAGCTTTAGCGGGGTCACAGATACGCAGTATTTT.

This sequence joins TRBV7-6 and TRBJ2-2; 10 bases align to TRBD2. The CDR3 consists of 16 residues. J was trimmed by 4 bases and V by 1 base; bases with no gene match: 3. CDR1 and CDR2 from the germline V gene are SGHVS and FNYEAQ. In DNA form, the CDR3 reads TGTGCCAGCAGCTTAGGAGCGGGAGGGCTCACCGGGGAGCTGTTTTTT. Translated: CASSLGAGGLTGELFF.

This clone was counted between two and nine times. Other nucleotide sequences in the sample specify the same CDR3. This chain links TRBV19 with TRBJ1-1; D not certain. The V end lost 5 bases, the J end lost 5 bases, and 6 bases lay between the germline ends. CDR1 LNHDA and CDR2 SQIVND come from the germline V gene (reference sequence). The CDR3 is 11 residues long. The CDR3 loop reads CASSPGTEAFF. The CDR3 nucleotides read TGTGCCAGTAGTCCGGGAACTGAAGCTTTCTTT.

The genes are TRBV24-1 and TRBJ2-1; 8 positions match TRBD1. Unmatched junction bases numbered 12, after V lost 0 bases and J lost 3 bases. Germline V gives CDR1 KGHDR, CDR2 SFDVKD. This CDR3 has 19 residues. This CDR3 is CATSDLSDRGKGGYNEQFF. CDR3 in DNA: TGTGCCACCAGTGATTTGTCTGACAGGGGTAAAGGAGGCTACAATGAGCAGTTCTTC.

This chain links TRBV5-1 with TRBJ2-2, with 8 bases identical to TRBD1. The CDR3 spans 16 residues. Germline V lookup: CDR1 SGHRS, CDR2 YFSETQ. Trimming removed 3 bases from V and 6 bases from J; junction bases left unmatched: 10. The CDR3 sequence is CASSWGDRPNPGELFF. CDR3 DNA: TGCGCCAGCAGCTGGGGGGACAGGCCAAACCCCGGGGAGCTGTTTTTT.